The next 27 T cell receptor beta chains were all read from a single sample in a study of blood T cell repertoires in COVID-19 (dated by TCRdb to 2018 to 2021). The receptor library was made with the immunoSEQ multiplex PCR assay. What TCRdb holds here is the immuneACCESS table cut down to in-frame rearrangements. Part of the clones is not present; checked against another copy, under half of the missing clones reflect an unresolved V gene, and the others are unexplained. The sample yields fewer than 100,000 clones; 86% were counted once. The top ten hold around a tenth of the sample. Sample: peripheral blood. The receptors were gathered from a middle-aged man with acute or convalescent COVID-19.

This clone was seen a handful of times. This chain connects TRBV2 to TRBJ2-2, with D perhaps TRBD2 (6 bases). Germline CDR1 and CDR2: SNHLY and FYNNEI. The CDR3 runs 14 residues. Trimming left V 8 bases short and J 2 bases short, with 12 bases between. The CDR3 loop reads CASVPGLNTGELFF. The CDR3 DNA reads as TGTGCCAGCGTGCCGGGACTTAACACCGGGGAGCTGTTTTTT.

The V call is TRBV4-1, the J call TRBJ1-3, with D perhaps TRBD1 (6 bases). CDR3 length: 14 residues. Trimming removed 5 bases at V and 8 bases at J, with 16 bases between. Germline CDR1 MGHRA, CDR2 YSYEKL. CDR3 DNA sequence: TGCGCCAGCAGCTTCGGGGGGGCAAGAGACACCATATATTTT. Its translation: CASSFGGARDTIYF.

CDR3 in DNA: TGTGCCAGCAGTTACTCACAGGGGTATCAGCCCCAGCATTTT. This encodes CASSYSQGYQPQHF. V gene TRBV6-5 combines with J gene TRBJ1-5, with TRBD1 matching over 7 bases. Germline trimming cut 0 bases from V and 5 bases from J; bases unmatched to any gene: 1. This CDR3 spans 14 amino acids. Germline V gene sequence: CDR1 MNHEY, CDR2 SVGAGI.

The chain links TRBV6-1 to TRBJ2-2; possible D gene TRBD2, 7 bases. The CDR3 length is 17 residues. The V end lost 4 bases, the J end lost 6 bases, and 21 bases lay between the germline ends. Germline loops: CDR1 MNHNS, CDR2 SASEGT. The CDR3 is CASSGYPREGGAGELFF. CDR3 nucleotides: TGTGCCAGCAGTGGTTACCCTAGGGAGGGGGGAGCCGGGGAGCTGTTTTTT.

The gene calls are TRBV7-6 and TRBJ1-1, with TRBD1 as a possible D gene (5 bases). Trimming took 2 bases from V and 4 from J, leaving 29 bases between them. The CDR3 has 20 residues. Germline CDR1 SGHVS, CDR2 FNYEAQ. DNA of the CDR3: TGTGCCAGCAGCTTATACGTAGCTGGGGGGATCAATTCTCAGGTCACTGAAGCTTTCTTT. Its protein is CASSLYVAGGINSQVTEAFF.

The table lists this clone with a count of one. J is TRBJ2-3 and V is TRBV6-6, with D perhaps TRBD2 (6 bases). The CDR3 consists of 16 residues. The germline V and J ends were trimmed by 6 bases and 0 bases, with 16 bases remaining between them. Per the germline V gene, CDR1 is MNHNY and CDR2 is SVGAGI (reference sequence). CDR3 coding DNA: TGTGCCAGCAGCCGCGGGGTGAGTCGGAGCACAGATACGCAGTATTTT. Translated: CASSRGVSRSTDTQYF.

This rearrangement joins TRBV9 to TRBJ2-5, with D possibly matching TRBD2 (6 bases). Per germline, CDR1 SGDLS and CDR2 YYNGEE. The length of the CDR3 is 13 residues. The V and J ends lost 3 bases and 4 bases respectively, with 10 bases between them. This chain's CDR3 is CASSAGGGETQYF. The CDR3 bases are TGTGCCAGCAGCGCCGGGGGTGGAGAGACCCAGTACTTC.

This chain connects TRBV9 to TRBJ2-1; 11 nucleotides line up with TRBD2. CDR1 SGDLS and CDR2 YYNGEE come from the germline V gene. The CDR3 has 17 amino acids. V shed 3 bases, J shed 4 bases, and the junction held 9 bases outside the gene matches. The CDR3 here is CASSEGLAGGLYNEQFF. The DNA for the CDR3 is TGTGCCAGCAGCGAGGGCCTAGCGGGAGGTCTATACAATGAGCAGTTCTTC.

The table lists this clone with a count of one. Other DNA sequences of this sample code for an identical CDR3. This rearrangement joins TRBV30 to TRBJ1-5; TRBD1 is a possible D gene (6 bases). The CDR3 consists of 13 residues. Trimming left V 0 bases short and J 5 bases short, with 8 bases between. Germline V gene lookup returns CDR1 GTSNPN and CDR2 SVGIG (reference sequence). This CDR3 reads CAWSVQGDQPQHF. CDR3 in DNA: TGTGCCTGGAGTGTACAGGGAGATCAGCCCCAGCATTTT. Complete variable domain (other parts from reference TRBV30 and TRBJ1-5): SQTIHQWPATLVQPVGSPLSLECTVEGTSNPNLYWYRQAAGRGLQLLFYSVGIGQISSEVPQNLSASRPQDRQFILSSKKLLLSDSGFYLCAWSVQGDQPQHFGDGTRLSIL.

The chain combines TRBV11-2 with TRBJ2-1, with a weak D call TRBD2 (6 bases). Germline loops: CDR1 SGHAT, CDR2 FQNNGV. The CDR3 consists of 15 residues. Trimming shortened V by 5 bases and J by 4 bases, and 15 bases separated the two germline ends. This chain's CDR3 is CASSGRAGTYNEQFF. The CDR3 nucleotides are TGTGCCAGCAGCGGCCGGGCGGGGACGTACAATGAGCAGTTCTTC.

This clone was seen only once. The chain carries TRBV5-1 and TRBJ1-4, with a weak D call TRBD1 (6 bases). CDR3 length: 14 amino acids. The V end was cut by 2 bases, the J end by 3 bases, with 8 bases between. CDR1 and CDR2 from the germline V gene are SGHRS and YFSETQ. CDR3 amino acids: CASSFTGSNEKLFF. CDR3 sequence (DNA): TGCGCCAGCAGCTTCACAGGGTCTAATGAAAAACTGTTTTTT.

This clone was observed a handful of times. The chain uses TRBV6-5 and TRBJ1-6; D ambiguous. Germline values: CDR1 MNHEY, CDR2 SVGAGI. Trimming took 7 bases from V and 8 from J, leaving 15 bases between them. CDR3 length: 14 amino acids. The CDR3 is CASTMRAGDSPLHF. In DNA form, the CDR3 reads TGTGCCAGCACCATGAGGGCCGGGGATTCACCCCTCCACTTT.

This clone has a handful of counts. The genes are TRBV18 and TRBJ1-3, with TRBD1 matching over 9 bases. This CDR3 is built from 16 residues. The V segment lost 8 bases and the J segment 1 base; nucleotides outside the gene matches: 9. CDR1 is KGHSH, CDR2 LQKENI, per germline. The CDR3 coding sequence is TGTGCCAGCGCGGCCGGGACAGGGACTTCTGGAAACACCATATATTTT. Its translation is CASAAGTGTSGNTIYF.

The genes are TRBV2 and TRBJ1-6; tentatively, D is TRBD1 (6 bases). Germline assignment: CDR1 SNHLY and CDR2 FYNNEI. The CDR3 is 14 amino acids. Trimming shortened V by 7 bases and J by 10 bases, and 17 bases separated the two germline ends. CDR3 in DNA: TGTGCCAGCACAATAACGGGGGGCAGGTCACCCCTCCACTTT. It codes for CASTITGGRSPLHF.

This chain links TRBV6-6 with TRBJ2-1; 11 positions agree with TRBD2. From germline, CDR1 is MNHNY and CDR2 SVGAGI (reference sequence). V gave up 2 bases and J gave up 9 bases; unmatched junction bases: 6. The CDR3 consists of 15 residues. CDR3 nucleotides: TGTGCCAGCAGTTACCGGGTAGCGGGAGGGCGTGAGCAGTTCTTC. It encodes CASSYRVAGGREQFF.

V and J are TRBV6-2 or TRBV6-3 and TRBJ2-1; 10 bases are shared with TRBD2. The CDR3 length is 15 residues. Losses at the gene ends were 4 bases for V and 8 bases for J; bases not matched to a gene: 8. CDR1 MNHEY and CDR2 SVGEGT come from the germline V gene. CDR3: CASSWGLAHVDEQFF. In DNA, the CDR3 is TGTGCCAGCAGTTGGGGACTAGCGCATGTCGATGAGCAGTTCTTC.

The V gene is TRBV18, the J gene TRBJ2-4; D not certain. V was trimmed by 3 bases and J by 7 bases, leaving 16 bases between them. The CDR3 runs to 15 residues. CDR1 and CDR2 (germline): KGHSH, LQKENI. CDR3 sequence: CASSPSRKSENIQYF. The DNA for the CDR3 is TGTGCCAGCTCACCGTCGAGAAAGAGCGAGAACATTCAGTACTTC.

This clone has just a few counts. The chain combines TRBV29-1 with TRBJ1-1; 12 nucleotides align to TRBD1. V was clipped by 6 bases and J by 5 bases; unmatched bases: 10. The CDR3 loop spans 15 amino acids. Germline loops: CDR1 SQVTM, CDR2 ANQGSEA. Here the CDR3 reads CSVLPGQGARTEAFF. CDR3 sequence (DNA): TGCAGCGTCCTTCCGGGACAGGGGGCGCGAACTGAAGCTTTCTTT. Based on the CDR3 plus reference TRBV29-1 and TRBJ1-1, the full variable domain is SAVISQKPSRDICQRGTSLTIQCQVDSQVTMMFWYRQQPGQSLTLIATANQGSEATYESGFVIDKFPISRPNLTFSTLTVSNMSPEDSSIYLCSVLPGQGARTEAFFGQGTRLTVV.

The chain is built from TRBV5-1 and TRBJ1-2; 12 bases fit TRBD1. Germline assignment: CDR1 SGHRS and CDR2 YFSETQ. Unmatched junction bases numbered 13, after V lost 5 bases and J lost 2 bases. The CDR3 contains 18 residues. CDR3 nucleotides: TGCGCCAGCAGGACTCCGGGACAGGGGGCTGTTGGGAACTATGGCTACACCTTC. It specifies CASRTPGQGAVGNYGYTF. The whole variable domain, filled in from reference TRBV5-1 and TRBJ1-2, reads KAGVTQTPRYLIKTRGQQVTLSCSPISGHRSVSWYQQTPGQGLQFLFEYFSETQRNKGNFPGRFSGRQFSNSRSEMNVSTLELGDSALYLCASRTPGQGAVGNYGYTFGSGTRLTVV.

The genes are TRBV3-1 (or the pseudogene TRBV3-2) and TRBJ1-1; 9 bases are shared with TRBD1. The germline gives CDR1 LGHDT, CDR2 YNNKEL (reference sequence). The CDR3 sequence is 14 residues long. V lost 4 bases and J lost 5; bases outside the gene matches: 5. This chain's CDR3 is CASSRRDRETEAFF. CDR3 sequence (DNA): TGTGCCAGCAGCCGCCGGGACAGGGAAACTGAAGCTTTCTTT.

This clone was recorded once. CDR3 bases: TGTGCCAGCAGCGCGACAGCGCCAAATCAGCCCCAGCATTTT. Protein: CASSATAPNQPQHF. The chain couples TRBV9 to TRBJ1-5, with D perhaps matching TRBD1 (5 bases). Trimming stripped 3 bases from V and 4 bases from J, with 11 bases between. CDR3 length: 14 amino acids. CDR1 is SGDLS, CDR2 YYNGEE, per germline.

The genes are TRBV11-2 and TRBJ2-1; D is uncertain. In germline, CDR1 is SGHAT, CDR2 FQNNGV. The CDR3 covers 14 residues. V lost 7 bases and J 11 bases, leaving 21 bases between the germline ends. Written as DNA, the CDR3 is TGTGCCAGCAAAAACCCGGCTGGCGGCGTTAAGCAGTTCTTC. This sequence encodes CASKNPAGGVKQFF.

The chain joins TRBV18 to TRBJ2-1, with D possibly matching TRBD2 (6 bases). The CDR3 runs to 16 residues. V dropped 3 bases and J dropped 8 bases, with 20 bases sitting between them. CDR1 and CDR2 from the germline V gene are KGHSH and LQKENI. CDR3: CASSPYMTGGGDEQFF. The CDR3 DNA follows: TGTGCCAGCTCACCTTACATGACTGGTGGAGGGGATGAGCAGTTCTTC.

The chain is built from TRBV19 and TRBJ1-2; 8 bases match TRBD1. Germline CDR1 is LNHDA and CDR2 is SQIVND (reference sequence). Trimming cost V 5 bases and J 5 bases; bases outside gene matches: 7. The CDR3 is 14 residues long. The CDR3 region is CASSGRDRFYGYTF. The DNA of the CDR3 is TGTGCCAGTAGTGGCCGGGACAGGTTTTATGGCTACACCTTC.

V and J are TRBV19 and TRBJ1-2, with D possibly TRBD1 on 5 matching bases. V was clipped by 7 bases and J by 4 bases, with 16 bases between them. Germline V lookup: CDR1 LNHDA, CDR2 SQIVND (reference sequence). The CDR3 runs to 14 residues. The CDR3: CASNSFAGIYGYTF. The CDR3 DNA is TGTGCCAGTAATTCATTTGCAGGGATCTATGGCTACACCTTC.

The table lists this clone with a count of one. The gene calls are TRBV3-1 (or the pseudogene TRBV3-2) and TRBJ2-3; D unresolved. V was trimmed by 0 bases and J by 12 bases, leaving 10 bases between them. The germline V gene encodes CDR1 LGHDT and CDR2 YNNKEL (reference sequence). The CDR3 length is 12 residues. The CDR3 DNA reads as TGTGCCAGCAGCCAAGATCAACGAGCACAGTATTTT. This gives the protein CASSQDQRAQYF.

This CDR3 is CASTAGTGGRDTEAFF. DNA for the CDR3: TGTGCCAGTACCGCCGGGACAGGGGGCAGGGATACTGAAGCTTTCTTT. The chain joins TRBV19 to TRBJ1-1; TRBD1 aligns across 12 bases. Trimming at V came to 7 bases and at J to 5 bases, leaving 11 bases not matched to a gene. CDR1 and CDR2 (germline): LNHDA, SQIVND (reference sequence). This CDR3 is 16 amino acids long.